This is a list of T cell receptor beta chains from one sample in a study of post-analysis software for immune sequencing data. TCRdb re-derived calls from the PCR reads in MiXCR, one entry per CDR3 protein. The table includes about 760,000 distinct CDR3 sequences, 30% detected once. Input material: blood. Every receptor here comes from a girl between 10 and 17 years old with multiple sclerosis. CDR3s include the opening cysteine and the closing phenylalanine or tryptophan. The order of the fields is CDR3 protein, CDR3 DNA, V gene, J gene, clone size, D gene. D genes are given only for firm matches. A row's size may be missing; if present it is once, few, many or a size class.

cdr3_aa: CATRQEATGELFF
cdr3_nt: TGTGCCACCAGGCAGGAGGCGACCGGGGAGCTGTTTTTT
v_call: TRBV24-1
j_call: TRBJ2-2
clone_size: -
d_call: -

cdr3_aa: CASSRKAGKNTEAFF
cdr3_nt: TGTGCCAGCAGCCGAAAAGCCGGGAAGAACACTGAAGCTTTCTTT
v_call: TRBV3-1
j_call: TRBJ1-1
clone_size: once
d_call: -

cdr3_aa: CASSIRSDEQYF
cdr3_nt: TGTGCCAGCAGCATCCGCTCGGACGAGCAGTACTTC
v_call: TRBV27
j_call: TRBJ2-7
clone_size: -
d_call: -

cdr3_aa: CSVVPNIVGTGIGTEAFF
cdr3_nt: TGCAGCGTTGTCCCAAACATTGTGGGGACAGGGATTGGGACTGAAGCTTTCTTT
v_call: TRBV29-1
j_call: TRBJ1-1
clone_size: few
d_call: TRBD1

cdr3_aa: CASARREGRNEQFF
cdr3_nt: TGTGCTAGTGCTCGGCGGGAGGGTAGGAATGAGCAGTTCTTC
v_call: TRBV12-5
j_call: TRBJ2-1
clone_size: -
d_call: TRBD2

cdr3_aa: CASSIMAGLDTQYF
cdr3_nt: TGCGCCAGCAGCATCATGGCAGGGTTGGATACGCAGTATTTT
v_call: TRBV4-3
j_call: TRBJ2-3
clone_size: few
d_call: -

cdr3_aa: CASTPLEGEAFF
cdr3_nt: TGTGCCAGCACCCCTTTGGAGGGTGAAGCTTTCTTT
v_call: TRBV12-3/TRBV12-4
j_call: TRBJ1-1
clone_size: few
d_call: -

cdr3_aa: CASSSQMLAWADTQYF
cdr3_nt: TGTGCCAGCAGCTCCCAAATGCTAGCGTGGGCAGATACGCAGTATTTT
v_call: TRBV7-2
j_call: TRBJ2-3
clone_size: -
d_call: -

cdr3_aa: CASSPTYTQYF
cdr3_nt: TGTGCCAGCAGCCCTACTTATACGCAGTATTTT
v_call: TRBV7-8
j_call: TRBJ2-3
clone_size: -
d_call: -

cdr3_aa: CASSIGQGGSYNEQFF
cdr3_nt: TGTGCCAGCAGCATCGGACAGGGGGGCTCCTACAATGAGCAGTTCTTC
v_call: TRBV7-9
j_call: TRBJ2-1
clone_size: -
d_call: TRBD1

cdr3_aa: CSVRLSGAQYF
cdr3_nt: TGCAGCGTCCGTTTATCGGGGGCCCAGTACTTC
v_call: TRBV29-1
j_call: TRBJ2-5
clone_size: few
d_call: -

cdr3_aa: CASSTSEGNQETQYF
cdr3_nt: TGTGCCAGCAGTACTTCTGAGGGGAACCAAGAGACCCAGTACTTC
v_call: TRBV6-5
j_call: TRBJ2-5
clone_size: -
d_call: -

cdr3_aa: CASSTRLAATYEQYF
cdr3_nt: TGTGCCAGCAGCACACGACTAGCGGCGACCTACGAGCAGTACTTC
v_call: TRBV11-2
j_call: TRBJ2-7
clone_size: -
d_call: TRBD2

cdr3_aa: CASSAPLAAMGYEQFF
cdr3_nt: TGCGCCAGCAGCGCCCCACTGGCCGCCATGGGCTATGAGCAGTTCTTC
v_call: TRBV5-1
j_call: TRBJ2-1
clone_size: few
d_call: -

cdr3_aa: CASSLALIAGAAHEQFF
cdr3_nt: TGTGCCAGCAGTTTAGCGCTCATAGCGGGAGCTGCCCATGAGCAGTTCTTC
v_call: TRBV12-3/TRBV12-4
j_call: TRBJ2-1
clone_size: few
d_call: TRBD2